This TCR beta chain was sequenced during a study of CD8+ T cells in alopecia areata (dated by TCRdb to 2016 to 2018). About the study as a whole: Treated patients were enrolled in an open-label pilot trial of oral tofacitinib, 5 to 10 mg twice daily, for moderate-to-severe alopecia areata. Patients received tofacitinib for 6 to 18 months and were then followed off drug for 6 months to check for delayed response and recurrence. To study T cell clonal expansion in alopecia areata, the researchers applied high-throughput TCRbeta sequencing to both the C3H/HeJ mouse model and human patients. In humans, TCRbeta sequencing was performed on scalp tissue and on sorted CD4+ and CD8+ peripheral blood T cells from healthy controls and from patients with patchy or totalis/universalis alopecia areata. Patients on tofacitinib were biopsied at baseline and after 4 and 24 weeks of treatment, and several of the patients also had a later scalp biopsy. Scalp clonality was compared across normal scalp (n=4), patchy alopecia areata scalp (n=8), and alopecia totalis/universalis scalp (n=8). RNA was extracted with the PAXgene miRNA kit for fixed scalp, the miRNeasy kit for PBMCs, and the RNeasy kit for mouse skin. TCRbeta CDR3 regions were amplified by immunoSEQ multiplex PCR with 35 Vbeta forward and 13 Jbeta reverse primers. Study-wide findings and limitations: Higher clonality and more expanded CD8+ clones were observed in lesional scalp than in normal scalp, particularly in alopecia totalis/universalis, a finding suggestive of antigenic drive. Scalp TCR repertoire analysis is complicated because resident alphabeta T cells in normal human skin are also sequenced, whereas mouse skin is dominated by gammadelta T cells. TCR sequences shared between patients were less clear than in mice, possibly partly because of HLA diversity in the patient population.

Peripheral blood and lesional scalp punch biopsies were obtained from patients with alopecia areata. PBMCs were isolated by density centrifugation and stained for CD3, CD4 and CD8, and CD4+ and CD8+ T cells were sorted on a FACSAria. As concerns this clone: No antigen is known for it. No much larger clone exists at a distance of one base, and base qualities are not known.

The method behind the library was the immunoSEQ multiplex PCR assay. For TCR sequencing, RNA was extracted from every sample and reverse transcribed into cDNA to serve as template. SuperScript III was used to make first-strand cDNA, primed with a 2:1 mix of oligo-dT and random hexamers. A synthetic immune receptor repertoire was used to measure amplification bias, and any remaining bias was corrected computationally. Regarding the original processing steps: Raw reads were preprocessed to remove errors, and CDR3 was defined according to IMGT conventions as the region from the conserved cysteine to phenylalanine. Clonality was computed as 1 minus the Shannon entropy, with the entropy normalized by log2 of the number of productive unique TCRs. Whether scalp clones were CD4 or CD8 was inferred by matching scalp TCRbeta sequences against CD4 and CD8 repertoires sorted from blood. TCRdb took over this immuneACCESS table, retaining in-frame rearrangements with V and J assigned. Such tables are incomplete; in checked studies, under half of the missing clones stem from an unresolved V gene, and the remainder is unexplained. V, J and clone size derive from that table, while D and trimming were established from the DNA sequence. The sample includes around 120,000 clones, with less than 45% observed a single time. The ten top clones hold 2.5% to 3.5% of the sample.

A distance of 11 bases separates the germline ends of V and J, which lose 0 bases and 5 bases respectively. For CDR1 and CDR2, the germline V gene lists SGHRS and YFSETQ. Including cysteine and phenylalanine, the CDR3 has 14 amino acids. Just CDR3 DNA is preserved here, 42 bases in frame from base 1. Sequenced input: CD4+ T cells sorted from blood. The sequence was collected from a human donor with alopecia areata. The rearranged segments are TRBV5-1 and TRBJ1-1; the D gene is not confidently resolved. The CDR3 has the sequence CASSLDLGRTEAFF. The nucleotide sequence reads TGCGCCAGCAGCTTGGACCTGGGGAGGACTGAAGCTTTCTTT.